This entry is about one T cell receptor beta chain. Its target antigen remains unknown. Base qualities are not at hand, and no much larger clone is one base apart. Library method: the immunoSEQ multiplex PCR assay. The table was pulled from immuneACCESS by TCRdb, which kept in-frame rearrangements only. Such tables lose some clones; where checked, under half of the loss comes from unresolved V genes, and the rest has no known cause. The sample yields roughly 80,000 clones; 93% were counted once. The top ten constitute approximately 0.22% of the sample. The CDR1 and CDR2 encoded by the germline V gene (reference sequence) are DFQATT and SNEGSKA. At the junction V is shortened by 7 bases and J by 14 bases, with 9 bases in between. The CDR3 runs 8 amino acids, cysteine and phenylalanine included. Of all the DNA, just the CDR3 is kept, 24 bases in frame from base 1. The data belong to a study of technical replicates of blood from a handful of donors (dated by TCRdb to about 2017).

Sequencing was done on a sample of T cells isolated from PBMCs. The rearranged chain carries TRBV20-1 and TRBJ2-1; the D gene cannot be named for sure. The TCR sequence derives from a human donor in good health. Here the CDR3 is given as CSVGRKFF. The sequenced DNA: TGCAGTGTGGGCCGGAAGTTCTTC.